These 14 T cell receptor beta chains came from one sample sequenced in a study of early T cells in non-severe SARS-CoV-2 infection. TCRdb reprocessed the 5' RACE reads via MiXCR and lists one record per CDR3 protein. The data hold about 70,000 distinct CDR3 sequences, with approximately 12% observed a single time. Specimen: whole blood, collected at baseline. The receptors shown here come from an adult who was a healthcare worker with PCR-confirmed SARS-CoV-2 infection or an uninfected control (not recorded which). The donor label of this sample is uncertain.

This chain uses TRBV7-9 with TRBJ2-1; D remains unclear. The ends were cut back, 1 base at V and 2 bases at J, with 18 bases in the middle. CDR1 is SEHNR and CDR2 is FQNEAQ in the germline V gene (reference sequence). CDR3 size: 18 residues. CDR3 protein: CASSLVPGRSTTYNEQFF. The CDR3 DNA is TGTGCCAGCAGCTTAGTTCCAGGTCGCTCGACAACCTACAATGAGCAGTTCTTC. Using reference TRBV7-9 and TRBJ2-1 for the parts outside the CDR3, the full variable domain is DTGVSQNPRHKITKRGQNVTFRCDPISEHNRLYWYRQTLGQGPEFLTYFQNEAQLEKSRLLSDRFSAERPKGSFSTLEIQRTEQGDSAMYLCASSLVPGRSTTYNEQFFGPGTRLTVL.

This clonotype was seen only a few times. The genes are TRBV5-1 and TRBJ2-7; 12 nucleotides match TRBD2. The germline V gene has CDR1 SGHRS and CDR2 YFSETQ. There are 14 residues in the CDR3. The V segment lost 4 bases and the J segment 4 bases; nucleotides outside the gene matches: 3. CDR3 protein: CASSPSGGAYEQYF. DNA of the CDR3: TGCGCCAGCAGCCCTAGCGGGGGGGCATACGAGCAGTACTTC.

The V gene is TRBV10-2, the J gene TRBJ2-2, with TRBD2 identical over 11 bases. Germline CDR1 WSHSY, CDR2 SAAADI. CDR3 length equals 17 residues. V trimming: 3 bases; J trimming: 12 bases; junction bases outside the gene matches: 15. CDR3 in DNA: TGCGCCAGCAGTGAACCTGTGGGCCTAGCGGGAGGCTCGAAGCTGTTTTTT. Encoded protein: CASSEPVGLAGGSKLFF.

The chain carries TRBV12-3 or TRBV12-4 and TRBJ2-5, with 7 bases that match TRBD1. The CDR3 consists of 14 residues. V lost 6 bases and J lost 6; bases outside the gene matches: 10. The DNA of the CDR3 is TGTGCCAGCAGCCCCCGGACAGGAGGTCAGACCCAGTACTTC. Translation gives CASSPRTGGQTQYF.

V is TRBV5-6 and J is TRBJ2-3; 7 nucleotides match TRBD2. Trimming took 4 bases from V and 5 from J; bases not matched to a gene: 13. CDR1 and CDR2 from the germline V gene are SGHDT and YYEEEE. The CDR3 is 16 residues long. The chain's CDR3 is CASSHRAGSPQDTQYF. The CDR3 region has the DNA TGTGCCAGCAGCCATCGAGCGGGGAGCCCCCAAGATACGCAGTATTTT.

The sample holds many counts of this clonotype. CDR3 nucleotide sequence: TGTGCCAGCAGCTTTCGCCAGGGGGTGGCGGGTACTGAAGCTTTCTTT. Amino acid sequence: CASSFRQGVAGTEAFF. The chain is built from TRBV5-5 and TRBJ1-1; 7 bases line up with TRBD1. Germline CDR1 reads SGHKS; CDR2 reads YYEKEE (reference sequence). The CDR3 covers 16 residues. V was pared by 2 bases and J by 5 bases, with 12 bases of the junction left unmatched. Looking up the rest from reference TRBV5-5 and TRBJ1-1 gives the full variable domain: DAGVTQSPTHLIKTRGQQVTLRCSPISGHKSVSWYQQVLGQGPQFIFQYYEKEERGRGNFPDRFSARQFPNYSSELNVNALLLGDSALYLCASSFRQGVAGTEAFFGQGTRLTVV.

This clonotype was counted at least ten times. The V gene is TRBV7-6, the J gene TRBJ2-7, with TRBD2 matching over 7 bases. Germline loops: CDR1 SGHVS, CDR2 FNYEAQ. Trimming at V came to 5 bases and at J to 4 bases, leaving 14 bases not matched to a gene. The CDR3 extends over 16 amino acids. The CDR3: CASSALQSSGLYEQYF. CDR3 coding DNA: TGTGCCAGCAGCGCCCTACAATCTAGCGGACTTTACGAGCAGTACTTC.

This clonotype has ten or more counts. V usage is TRBV5-1 and J usage is TRBJ2-2, with D unresolved. This CDR3 contains 15 residues. The V gene's germline CDR1 is SGHRS and CDR2 YFSETQ. Trimming stripped 3 bases from V and 6 bases from J, with 15 bases between. The CDR3 DNA follows: TGCGCCAGCAGCTACTCTGCCCCCCGACCCGGGGAGCTGTTTTTT. Encoded protein: CASSYSAPRPGELFF.

Ten or more counts support this clonotype. The V and J genes are TRBV18 and TRBJ2-3; no clear D gene. This CDR3 region has 16 residues. The germline V and J ends were trimmed by 4 bases and 1 base, with 15 bases remaining between them. CDR1 and CDR2 (germline): KGHSH, LQKENI. The CDR3 loop reads CASSRAGSIRTDTQYF. CDR3 in DNA: TGTGCCAGCTCACGGGCCGGCAGTATACGCACAGATACGCAGTATTTT.

This clonotype came up many times. This chain links TRBV6-2 or TRBV6-3 with TRBJ2-3, with D hard to call. The CDR3 contains 12 residues. Trimming pared 7 bases from V and 0 bases from J, leaving 5 bases between. Germline V lookup: CDR1 MNHEY, CDR2 SVGEGT. The CDR3: CASKPSTDTQYF. CDR3 sequence (DNA): TGTGCCAGCAAGCCGAGCACAGATACGCAGTATTTT.

The chain joins TRBV5-4 to TRBJ2-7, with D perhaps TRBD2 (6 bases). Trimming left V 4 bases short and J 3 bases short, with 20 bases between. This CDR3 is built from 16 residues. Germline-derived CDR1 and CDR2 are SGHNT and YYREEE (reference sequence). Here the CDR3 DNA reads TGTGCCAGCAGCAACGAGGGTAGCGGCTCGTACTACGAGCAGTACTTC. It is translated as CASSNEGSGSYYEQYF.

This chain links TRBV19 with TRBJ1-2; 7 positions agree with TRBD1. This CDR3 has 12 residues. Germline CDR1 and CDR2: LNHDA and SQIVND (reference sequence). V shed 3 bases, J shed 13 bases, and the junction held 8 bases outside the gene matches. The CDR3 DNA follows: TGTGCCAGTAGTATCGGGACAGCTTGTTGCACCTTC. Its translation is CASSIGTACCTF.

This clonotype was seen ten or more times. This chain connects TRBV30 to TRBJ1-3, with D hard to call. CDR3 size: 13 residues. The V gene lost 2 bases and the J gene lost 8 bases, with 13 bases spanning the gap. The germline gives CDR1 GTSNPN, CDR2 SVGIG (reference sequence). The CDR3 bases are TGTGCCTGGAGTAGAGGCCGAGTAGACACCATATATTTT. Protein sequence: CAWSRGRVDTIYF.

This clonotype showed up many times. CDR3 nucleotides: TGTGCCAGCAGCCCCCGAGGGGCGGTGGGGACCGGGGAGCTGTTTTTT. Translation gives CASSPRGAVGTGELFF. The chain joins TRBV9 to TRBJ2-2; D may correspond to TRBD1 or TRBD2 (5 bases each). V dropped 4 bases and J dropped 5 bases, with 18 bases sitting between them. The germline gives CDR1 SGDLS, CDR2 YYNGEE. This CDR3 is 16 amino acids long.